One sample yielded the 5 T cell receptor beta chains listed below, sequenced in a study of T cells in tuberculosis. Described time point: new active TB diagnosis, blood taken before or within 7 days of starting treatment. Some clones are missing from TCRdb's copy, which holds only in-frame ones; the method was immunoSEQ multiplex PCR. The sample holds some 49,000 clones, about 95% seen once. This material consisted of PBMCs, taken at tuberculosis diagnosis. The receptors shown here come from an adult with tuberculosis.

This chain connects TRBV7-2 to TRBJ2-3; D may be TRBD2 (6 bases). Trimming took 5 bases from V and 1 from J, leaving 13 bases between them. The CDR3 is made up of 15 amino acids. Looked up from germline, CDR1 is SGHTA and CDR2 is FQGNSA. The CDR3: CASSPRGGRTDTQYF. The CDR3 bases are TGTGCCAGCAGCCCCCGGGGAGGCCGCACAGATACGCAGTATTTT.

J is TRBJ2-3 and V is TRBV7-9; 9 bases map to TRBD1. The germline CDR1 and CDR2 sequences are SEHNR and FQNEAQ (reference sequence). The junction had 8 bases not matched to a gene; V was cut back by 2 bases and J by 5 bases. CDR3 size: 16 residues. The CDR3 coding sequence is TGTGCCAGCAGCTTAACCGGGACAGGGAGAGGAGATACGCAGTATTTT. Protein product: CASSLTGTGRGDTQYF.

The chain is built from TRBV28 and TRBJ1-2; D uncertain. Germline CDR1 and CDR2: MDHEN and SYDVKM. The CDR3 spans 13 residues. The V and J ends lost 7 bases and 3 bases respectively, with 12 bases between them. The CDR3 spells CASKVQVDYGYTF. DNA for the CDR3: TGTGCCAGCAAGGTTCAGGTAGACTATGGCTACACCTTC.

J is TRBJ2-4 and V is TRBV11-2; 14 bases align to TRBD2. CDR1 SGHAT and CDR2 FQNNGV come from the germline V gene. The length of the CDR3 is 19 residues. V dropped 0 bases and J dropped 1; count of bases not matched to a gene: 5. The CDR3 DNA is TGTGCCAGCAGCTTAGATACCCGACTAGCGGGGGGGGCCAAAAACATTCAGTACTTC. This codes for CASSLDTRLAGGAKNIQYF.

V is TRBV5-6 and J is TRBJ1-3, with D perhaps matching TRBD1 (6 bases). Trimming removed 6 bases at V and 7 bases at J, with 14 bases between. The CDR3 spans 13 residues. Germline V gives CDR1 SGHDT, CDR2 YYEEEE. CDR3 sequence (DNA): TGTGCCAGCAAGGGGGTATCGAGGAACACCATATATTTT. This sequence encodes CASKGVSRNTIYF.